This TCR beta chain appears in the sequencing data of a study of read filtering for tumor transcriptome and immune sequencing. As for the study in general: Patients were approximately 18 male and some 13 female, mean age around 66 years, range about 47 to 80. After DNase treatment, RNA was made into whole-transcriptome libraries.

Ten or more counts support this clonotype. Its antigen is as yet unknown. The library was built from around 380 ng RNA with molecular barcoded adaptors for alpha/delta and beta/gamma chains. TCRdb analysed the reads with MiXCR anew, one entry per CDR3 protein. The data contain 75,000 to 95,000 distinct CDR3 sequences, 9% to 15% of them singletons. Germline V gene lookup returns CDR1 SQVTM and CDR2 ANQGSEA. CDR3 size: 10 residues. Trimming stripped 4 bases from V and 5 bases from J, with 5 bases between. General study points: Without single-read clonotypes, shared clonotype proportions correlated more between IR-seq and RNA-seq. Single-read clonotypes: approximately 87% of IR-seq clonotypes (roughly 3.5% of reads), 74.6% of RNA-seq clonotypes (44.6% of reads).

Input material: a population of CD138-negative cells sorted from bone marrow. The chain links TRBV29-1 to TRBJ2-5; no reliable D call. The TCR sequence derives from a donor aged 40 or older with multiple myeloma. The CDR3 sequence is CSVVSETQYF. Written as DNA, the CDR3 is TGCAGCGTTGTTTCCGAGACCCAGTACTTC.